This T cell receptor (beta chain) was sequenced in a study of blood T cell repertoires in COVID-19. Generated by immunoSEQ multiplex PCR, the TCRdb table keeps only in-frame clones and is missing some. The top ten hold 2.5% to 3% of the sample, which has a few hundred thousand clones, roughly 84% seen once. Trimming removed 6 bases from V and 1 base from J; junction bases left unmatched: 6. CDR3 length: 15 residues. From germline, CDR1 is MNHEY and CDR2 SMNVEV (reference sequence). The chain links TRBV27 to TRBJ2-3; 8 bases line up with TRBD1. This receptor was taken from a woman under 40 who had recovered from COVID-19. The sample was PBMCs or T cells enriched from blood (not recorded which). The CDR3 DNA is TGTGCCAGCAGCCAGGGGGCAACGGGCACAGATACGCAGTATTTT. The encoded protein is CASSQGATGTDTQYF.